This TCR beta chain was obtained from a study of T-cell reconstitution after alpha-beta-depleted transplantation in children. Notes on the study in general: The authors attributed T-cell counts and diversity one year after transplant mostly to newly produced T cells.

In germline, CDR1 is SQVTM, CDR2 ANQGSEA. The V end lost 4 bases, the J end lost 7 bases, and 19 bases lay between the germline ends. The CDR3 consists of 14 residues. A TCRbeta library incorporating unique molecular identifiers was prepared. TCRdb processed the PCR reads anew with MiXCR; each CDR3 protein has one entry. The sample contains some 840,000 distinct CDR3 sequences, 16% of which appear only once. This clonotype was seen a handful of times. Its target is not known. The sequences come from PBMCs, mostly from graft donor cells, collected 360 days after TCRalphabeta/CD19-depleted stem cell transplant. The clonotype was recovered from a male patient aged 10-17 years who had a stem cell transplant for acute lymphoblastic leukemia, so the T cells may come from the graft donor. V and J are TRBV29-1 and TRBJ1-2, with D possibly matching TRBD1 (6 bases). CDR3 sequence reads: CSVAPRQVRGGYTF. Written as DNA, the CDR3 is TGCAGCGTTGCCCCCCGACAGGTCCGGGGTGGCTACACCTTC.